A selection of T cell receptor beta chains follows, all from one sample in a study of blood T cell repertoires in COVID-19. Here immunoSEQ multiplex PCR was the method, and the copy in TCRdb shows in-frame clones only, minus some. The sample lists about 180,000 clones, about 80% occurring once. The sample was PBMCs or T cells enriched from blood (not recorded which). The origin of the receptors is a man aged 55 to 69 who had been exposed to COVID-19. CDR3s include the opening cysteine and the closing phenylalanine or tryptophan. A D gene is named only where the DNA matches it firmly. Clone size is stated in some rows and not others, as once, few, many or a class when expanded.

V	D	size	J	DNA	CDR3
TRBV6-6	.	few	TRBJ1-6	TGTGCCAGCAGTTACTCGTTGGACAGTAATTCACCCCTCCACTTT	CASSYSLDSNSPLHF
TRBV7-9	TRBD1	many	TRBJ2-7	TGTGCCAGCACCCCCCGGGTGGGACAGAATGCCTACGAGCAGTACTTC	CASTPRVGQNAYEQYF
TRBV3-1/TRBV3-2	TRBD2	.	TRBJ2-1	TGTGCCAGCAGCCAAGGTCTAGCGGGAGGGACTGAGCAGTTCTTC	CASSQGLAGGTEQFF
TRBV9	TRBD1	.	TRBJ1-5	TGTGCCAGCAGCGCATCCGGGACAGGGGGTCAGCCCCAGCATTTT	CASSASGTGGQPQHF
TRBV19	.	.	TRBJ1-3	TGTGCCAGTAGTATTAACGTACTGAACTCTGGAAACACCATATATTTT	CASSINVLNSGNTIYF
TRBV5-4	.	.	TRBJ2-1	TGTGCCAGCAGCCCAACCGAGGATTTCTACAATGAGCAGTTCTTC	CASSPTEDFYNEQFF
TRBV6-1	.	once	TRBJ2-3	TGTGCCAGCAGTGACCAGACAAGAAGATACACAGATACGCAGTATTTT	CASSDQTRRYTDTQYF
TRBV7-9	.	.	TRBJ2-7	TGTGCCAGCAGCTCCCCCCTGGGAGCGCCCGACTCCTACGAGCAGTACTTC	CASSSPLGAPDSYEQYF
TRBV28	.	.	TRBJ1-6	TGTGCCAGCAGCCCGGGATCCGGCGATTATTCACCCCTCCACTTT	CASSPGSGDYSPLHF
TRBV3-1/TRBV3-2	.	.	TRBJ2-3	TGTGCCAGCAGCGCCGGTTCTCGTGGCGGAACAGATACGCAGTATTTT	CASSAGSRGGTDTQYF
TRBV14	.	.	TRBJ1-6	TGTGCCAGCAGAGGGGATTATAATTCACCCCTCCACTTT	CASRGDYNSPLHF
TRBV25-1	.	few	TRBJ2-5	TGTGCCAGCAGTGATAGTCTCGGGTGGGAGACCCAGTACTTC	CASSDSLGWETQYF
TRBV5-1	.	.	TRBJ2-7	TGCGCCAGCAGCTTGGGATCAGGGGATGGGGAGCAGTACTTC	CASSLGSGDGEQYF
TRBV19	.	.	TRBJ1-5	TGTGCCAGTAGTATGAGTCGAAGGGACAACAATCAGCCCCAGCATTTT	CASSMSRRDNNQPQHF
TRBV18	.	.	TRBJ1-5	TGTGCCAGCTCACAGGGGGGGCAGCCCCAGCATTTT	CASSQGGQPQHF
TRBV6-6	TRBD1	.	TRBJ1-6	TGTGCCAGCAGGGGACAGGTGGGCAATTCACCCCTCCACTTT	CASRGQVGNSPLHF
TRBV12-5	.	.	TRBJ1-2	TGTGCTAGTGGTTTGGATCGACGGAGCAACTATGGCTACACCTTC	CASGLDRRSNYGYTF
TRBV5-4	.	few	TRBJ2-1	TGTGCCAGCAGCGGGAGCGGCCCTACCTACAATGAGCAGTTCTTC	CASSGSGPTYNEQFF
TRBV12-3/TRBV12-4	.	.	TRBJ1-2	TGTGCCAGCAGTTTAGCGGGGGCGGTCGGCTACACCTTC	CASSLAGAVGYTF
TRBV30	.	.	TRBJ2-2	TGTGCCTATCCGCCGAGCGGTTCGAACACCGGGGAGCTGTTTTTT	CAYPPSGSNTGELFF
TRBV7-3	.	.	TRBJ2-1	TGTGCCAGCAGCCCCCAGTTCTCCTACAATGAGCAGTTCTTC	CASSPQFSYNEQFF
TRBV7-2	TRBD1	few	TRBJ2-7	TGTGCCAGCAGCTCAACAGGGGGACAGTCCTACGAGCAGTACTTC	CASSSTGGQSYEQYF
TRBV7-8	TRBD1	.	TRBJ2-5	TGTGCCAGCAGCTTTGTTGACGGGACAGGAGGTACCCAGTACTTC	CASSFVDGTGGTQYF
TRBV10-1	.	once	TRBJ2-3	TGCGCCAGCAGTGAGTTTTTAGGGGCGACCACAGATACGCAGTATTTT	CASSEFLGATTDTQYF
TRBV29-1	.	.	TRBJ1-5	TGCAGCGTTGACGGGGGTGGAAGCAATCAGCCCCAGCATTTT	CSVDGGGSNQPQHF
TRBV29-1	.	few	TRBJ2-1	TGCAGCGTTGTAAGCGGTTACAATGAGCAGTTCTTC	CSVVSGYNEQFF
TRBV30	TRBD1	.	TRBJ1-1	TGTGCCTGGGACTCCAGGGGGGACACTGAAGCTTTCTTT	CAWDSRGDTEAFF
TRBV6-6	.	.	TRBJ1-1	TGTGCCAGCAGTTTTGGCAGGGGTGCCACTGAAGCTTTCTTT	CASSFGRGATEAFF
TRBV27	TRBD2	.	TRBJ2-2	TGTGCCAGCAGTTTAACTAGCGCGAACACCGGGGAGCTGTTTTTT	CASSLTSANTGELFF
TRBV5-1	.	few	TRBJ2-7	TGCGCCAGCAGCTTGGAGACAGAGCAGTACTTC	CASSLETEQYF
TRBV6-6	TRBD1	.	TRBJ1-4	TGTGCCAGCAGCCGTACCGGGACAGGGAATGAAAAACTGTTTTTT	CASSRTGTGNEKLFF
TRBV11-2	.	.	TRBJ1-5	TGTGCCAGCAGCTTAACAGGCGGACAGCCCCAGCATTTT	CASSLTGGQPQHF
TRBV18	.	.	TRBJ2-1	TGTGCCAGCTCACCACCCACCGGACGGGTCACAGGCAATGAGCAGTTCTTC	CASSPPTGRVTGNEQFF
TRBV28	.	few	TRBJ2-6	TGTGCCAGCAGAGACAGCTCTGGGGCCAACGTCCTGACTTTC	CASRDSSGANVLTF
TRBV4-1	.	.	TRBJ1-1	TGCGCCAGCAGCCAATTACGGGGGACTGAAGCTTTCTTT	CASSQLRGTEAFF
TRBV19	TRBD2	.	TRBJ2-7	TGTGCCAGTAGCACGACTAGCGGGAGATACGAGCAGTACTTC	CASSTTSGRYEQYF
TRBV7-9	.	.	TRBJ2-1	TGTGCCAGCAGTTGGGGCAGTTACAATGAGCAGTTCTTC	CASSWGSYNEQFF
TRBV18	TRBD1	.	TRBJ1-2	TGTGCCAGCTCACCAAGGGGACAGGGGGCGAATGGCTACACCTTC	CASSPRGQGANGYTF
TRBV7-9	.	.	TRBJ2-1	TGTGCCAGCAGCTATCCGGGACACTCCGGATGGGAGCAGTTCTTC	CASSYPGHSGWEQFF
TRBV28	.	.	TRBJ2-7	TGTGCCAGCGAGCCCACCCCCTACGAGCAGTACTTC	CASEPTPYEQYF
TRBV27	.	.	TRBJ2-5	TGTGCCAGCAGTGTGCGGGGAGGTGGTTTAGAAGAGACCCAGTACTTC	CASSVRGGGLEETQYF
TRBV9	TRBD2	.	TRBJ2-3	TGTGCCAGCAGCGTAGGCCCCGGACTAGCGGCGAGCACAGATACGCAGTATTTT	CASSVGPGLAASTDTQYF
TRBV28	TRBD1	.	TRBJ1-2	TGTGCCGCGGAGCCAGGGGGCAGTGACTATGGCTACACCTTC	CAAEPGGSDYGYTF
TRBV10-3	.	.	TRBJ2-3	TGTGCCATCACCGGGACAACCACAGATACGCAGTATTTT	CAITGTTTDTQYF
TRBV5-6	.	.	TRBJ1-3	TGTGCCAGCAGCCCCCGCGGCAGGGGTTTTTCCGGAAACACCATATATTTT	CASSPRGRGFSGNTIYF
TRBV29-1	.	.	TRBJ1-2	TGCAGCGTTGAAGATCAAGGGGCCCCGAGTACGGGCTACACCTTC	CSVEDQGAPSTGYTF
TRBV9	TRBD2	.	TRBJ2-5	TGTGCCAGCAGCGTAGGAGGGTCTAGCGGGAGGTACCAAGAGACCCAGTACTTC	CASSVGGSSGRYQETQYF
TRBV19	TRBD1	.	TRBJ1-5	TGTGCCAGTACCCTGACAGGGTCGGCGTATAGCAATCAGCCCCAGCATTTT	CASTLTGSAYSNQPQHF